Below, 25 T cell receptor beta chains from the same sample are listed, as sequenced in a study of cytomegalovirus exposure and HLA in healthy donors. 60 Vbeta and 13 Jbeta primers were used in PCR. TCRdb's copy holds only in-frame clones and misses some; the assay was immunoSEQ multiplex PCR. The sample records some 180,000 clones, roughly 87% being singletons. The source material was PBMCs. Receptors were obtained from a girl less than two years old in good health and CMV-seronegative.

This clone has more than one count but fewer than ten. This chain connects TRBV27 to TRBJ2-5; D remains ambiguous. CDR3 length equals 13 residues. Germline V gives CDR1 MNHEY, CDR2 SMNVEV (reference sequence). V gave up 3 bases and J gave up 1 base, with 6 bases separating them. The CDR3 DNA sequence: TGTGCCAGCAGTTTGTGGGCCCAAGAGACCCAGTACTTC. Translation: CASSLWAQETQYF.

The chain has TRBV7-9 and TRBJ2-7; TRBD1 matches 7 bases. V lost 8 bases to trimming and J lost 2 bases; unmatched junction nucleotides: 9. The CDR3 runs 14 residues. The germline V gene has CDR1 SEHNR and CDR2 FQNEAQ (reference sequence). The CDR3 reads CASGRDSEAYEQYF. In DNA form, the CDR3 reads TGTGCCAGCGGCCGGGACAGTGAGGCCTACGAGCAGTACTTC.

The chain couples TRBV9 to TRBJ1-6, with D hard to call. V was trimmed by 0 bases and J by 9 bases, leaving 13 bases between them. There are 15 residues in the CDR3. CDR1 is SGDLS, CDR2 YYNGEE, per germline. The CDR3 DNA follows: TGTGCCAGCAGCGTAGATGAGGGCCTAACTTCACCCCTCCACTTT. Translated: CASSVDEGLTSPLHF.

This clone was picked up one time. V usage is TRBV5-1 and J usage is TRBJ2-1; 8 positions match TRBD2. The CDR3 totals 12 residues. Germline V lookup: CDR1 SGHRS, CDR2 YFSETQ. The J segment lost 8 bases and the V segment lost 7 bases, leaving 5 bases of the junction unmatched. The CDR3 nucleotides read TGCGCCAGCGGACTAGCAGCGGATGAGCAGTTCTTC. It codes for CASGLAADEQFF.

The chain couples TRBV7-2 to TRBJ2-1, with D perhaps matching TRBD2 (5 bases). The CDR3 runs 13 residues. V shed 1 base and J shed 9 bases, with 10 bases lying between them. Germline assignment: CDR1 SGHTA and CDR2 FQGNSA. This chain's CDR3 is CASSLDPSGEQFF. The CDR3 bases are TGTGCCAGCAGCTTAGACCCCAGCGGTGAGCAGTTCTTC.

V gene TRBV6-1 combines with J gene TRBJ2-7, with TRBD2 identical over 7 bases. The V gene's germline CDR1 is MNHNS and CDR2 SASEGT. The CDR3 covers 14 residues. V lost 3 bases to trimming and J lost 4 bases; unmatched junction nucleotides: 6. The CDR3 reads CASSEGWGGYEQYF. The DNA for the CDR3 is TGTGCCAGCAGTGAGGGGTGGGGGGGATACGAGCAGTACTTC.

V usage is TRBV7-8 and J usage is TRBJ1-1; 7 bases match TRBD1. The junction had 4 bases not matched to a gene; V was cut back by 2 bases and J by 1 base. The germline V gene has CDR1 SGHVS and CDR2 FQNEAQ. CDR3 length equals 15 residues. CDR3 residues: CASSLRDSWNTEAFF. DNA for the CDR3: TGTGCCAGCAGCTTAAGGGACAGTTGGAACACTGAAGCTTTCTTT.

Of note for this clone: The junction departs from the called germline gene at one end, perhaps through a read error. The chain employs TRBV7-9 and TRBJ1-4; maybe TRBD1 (6 bases). The CDR3 spans 16 residues. The germline CDR1 and CDR2 sequences are SEHNR and FQNEAQ (reference sequence). CDR3 sequence reads: CSSSPGAPGTGEKLFF. Written as DNA, the CDR3 is TGTTCCAGCAGCCCAGGGGCCCCTGGGACGGGTGAAAAACTGTTTTTT.

This clone was observed once. This chain uses TRBV10-3 with TRBJ2-7; possible D gene TRBD2, 6 bases. Germline lookup yields CDR1 ENHRY and CDR2 SYGVKD. Deletions cut 4 bases from V and 0 bases from J, with 10 bases between. This CDR3 spans 14 amino acids. The CDR3 DNA reads TGTGCCATCAGTGCCGGGACTTCCTCCTACGAGCAGTACTTC. Its protein is CAISAGTSSYEQYF.

This chain links TRBV11-1 with TRBJ1-1, with 10 bases identical to TRBD1. CDR1 and CDR2 (germline): SGHAT, FQDESV (reference sequence). The J segment lost 4 bases and the V segment lost 2 bases, leaving 1 base of the junction unmatched. The CDR3 loop spans 14 amino acids. The CDR3 loop reads CASSLWTGGTEAFF. As DNA, the CDR3 is TGTGCCAGCAGCTTATGGACAGGGGGCACTGAAGCTTTCTTT. Based on the CDR3 plus reference TRBV11-1 and TRBJ1-1, the full variable domain is EAEVAQSPRYKITEKSQAVAFWCDPISGHATLYWYRQILGQGPELLVQFQDESVVDDSQLPKDRFSAERLKGVDSTLKIQPAELGDSAMYLCASSLWTGGTEAFFGQGTRLTVV.

The CDR3 sequence: CASSERDRGETQYF. CDR3 bases: TGTGCCAGCAGCGAGCGGGACAGGGGTGAGACCCAGTACTTC. The chain links TRBV5-4 to TRBJ2-5, with 10 positions matching TRBD1. Germline V CDR1 and CDR2: SGHNT, YYREEE (reference sequence). With 4 bases clipped from V and 5 bases from J, the junction kept 5 bases outside the gene matches. There are 14 residues in the CDR3.

This rearrangement joins TRBV12-5 to TRBJ2-5, with 7 bases matching TRBD2. In germline, CDR1 is LGHNT, CDR2 FRNRAP. This CDR3 is built from 13 residues. The ends lost 4 bases at V and 1 base at J; junction bases unmatched: 0. CDR3 loop: CASGSSGQETQYF. CDR3 nucleotides: TGTGCTAGTGGTTCTAGCGGCCAAGAGACCCAGTACTTC.

The CDR3 region has the DNA TGTGCCAGCAGCCCGGGAGGGACTAACACTGAAGCTTTCTTT. It is translated as CASSPGGTNTEAFF. The chain recombines TRBV5-6 with TRBJ1-1; perhaps TRBD1 as D (5 bases). V lost 4 bases and J 2 bases, leaving 12 bases between the germline ends. Germline V lookup: CDR1 SGHDT, CDR2 YYEEEE. The CDR3 has 14 amino acids. The full variable domain, completed using reference TRBV5-6 and TRBJ1-1, is DAGVTQSPTHLIKTRGQQVTLRCSPKSGHDTVSWYQQALGQGPQFIFQYYEEEERQRGNFPDRFSGHQFPNYSSELNVNALLLGDSALYLCASSPGGTNTEAFFGQGTRLTVV.

The J gene is TRBJ2-3, the V gene TRBV4-3; the match to TRBD2 covers 10 bases. Germline V gives CDR1 LGHNA, CDR2 YSLEER. Trimming at V came to 5 bases and at J to 7 bases, leaving 18 bases not matched to a gene. The CDR3 totals 18 residues. As DNA, the CDR3 is TGCGCCAGCAGCGAAGCCCCGAGTGAGCGGGAGGGCCTCTATACGCAGTATTTT. Protein sequence: CASSEAPSEREGLYTQYF.

The rearrangement uses TRBV5-4 and TRBJ1-6; D may be TRBD1 (6 bases). CDR1 is SGHNT and CDR2 is YYREEE in the germline V gene (reference sequence). This CDR3 spans 16 amino acids. Deletions cut 4 bases from V and 10 bases from J, with 21 bases between. The CDR3 region is CASSLGQIRGGSPLHF. The DNA for the CDR3 is TGTGCCAGCAGCCTCGGACAGATTCGAGGGGGATCACCCCTCCACTTT.

The V call is TRBV4-2, the J call TRBJ1-3; D is unresolved. CDR3 length: 16 residues. Germline lookup yields CDR1 LGHNA and CDR2 YNFKEQ. Trimming cost V 0 bases and J 0 bases, with 9 bases left between them. CDR3 sequence (DNA): TGTGCCAGCAGCCAAGATCAGGTGGACTCTGGAAACACCATATATTTT. Translation gives CASSQDQVDSGNTIYF.

The rearrangement uses TRBV11-3 and TRBJ2-1; no firm D call. The V and J ends lost 1 base and 3 bases respectively, with 10 bases between them. The CDR3 contains 15 residues. CDR1 is SGHNT and CDR2 is YENEEA in the germline V gene. DNA for the CDR3: TGTGCCAGCAGCTTAGGAGACTCCCTCTACAATGAGCAGTTCTTC. It encodes CASSLGDSLYNEQFF.

The rearrangement uses TRBV7-9 and TRBJ2-7, with a weak D call TRBD1 (6 bases). The CDR3 covers 15 residues. Trimming removed 1 base at V and 3 bases at J, with 13 bases between. Looked up from germline, CDR1 is SEHNR and CDR2 is FQNEAQ (reference sequence). The chain's CDR3 is CASSLVSGHIYEQYF. The CDR3 DNA follows: TGTGCCAGCAGCTTAGTCTCGGGACATATCTACGAGCAGTACTTC.

The chain has TRBV6-1 and TRBJ2-4; D might be TRBD1 (6 bases). Germline-derived CDR1 and CDR2 are MNHNS and SASEGT. V was cut by 7 bases and J by 3 bases, with 13 bases left in between. CDR3 length: 14 residues. In DNA, the CDR3 is TGTGCCAGCAACCACAGGGACGGCAAAAACATTCAGTACTTC. Residues: CASNHRDGKNIQYF.

This clone was picked up a small number of times. The chain's CDR3 is CASSLGFLRDNNYEQYF. The CDR3 DNA is TGTGCCAGCAGCTTAGGGTTTCTTCGAGACAATAACTACGAGCAGTACTTC. The chain employs TRBV7-8 and TRBJ2-7; D unclear. Trimming shortened V by 1 base and J by 3 bases, and 19 bases separated the two germline ends. This CDR3 is 17 amino acids long. Germline CDR1 and CDR2: SGHVS and FQNEAQ.

This chain connects TRBV5-6 to TRBJ1-2; 7 bases are a match to TRBD1. Trimming cost V 0 bases and J 2 bases; bases outside gene matches: 16. The germline V gene encodes CDR1 SGHDT and CDR2 YYEEEE. There are 19 residues in the CDR3. The CDR3 reads CASSLEWDSRVRRNYGYTF. The DNA for the CDR3 is TGTGCCAGCAGCTTGGAATGGGACAGCAGGGTACGAAGGAACTATGGCTACACCTTC.

The count of this clone is one. The chain uses TRBV7-2 and TRBJ2-1, with TRBD2 identical over 14 bases. With 4 bases clipped from V and 5 bases from J, the junction kept 13 bases outside the gene matches. Germline CDR1 is SGHTA and CDR2 is FQGNSA. The CDR3 is 19 residues long. CDR3 in amino acids: CASSSPGTSGSWGNNEQFF. The DNA for the CDR3 is TGTGCCAGCAGCTCCCCCGGGACTAGCGGGAGTTGGGGTAACAATGAGCAGTTCTTC.

V usage is TRBV4-1 and J usage is TRBJ2-7; no reliable D call. The V gene lost 0 bases and the J gene lost 4 bases, with 7 bases spanning the gap. CDR1 MGHRA and CDR2 YSYEKL come from the germline V gene. The CDR3 contains 13 residues. DNA for the CDR3: TGCGCCAGCAGCCAAGAAACCCAGTACGAGCAGTACTTC. Encoded protein: CASSQETQYEQYF.

This rearrangement joins TRBV5-4 to TRBJ2-2, with 7 bases fitting TRBD1. The CDR3 consists of 16 residues. With V trimmed by 1 base and J by 5 bases, 8 bases remained unmatched. The V gene's germline CDR1 is SGHNT and CDR2 YYREEE (reference sequence). The CDR3 DNA reads TGTGCCAGCAGCTTGCCCCGACAGGGTTTAACCGGGGAGCTGTTTTTT. It codes for CASSLPRQGLTGELFF. Using reference TRBV5-4 and TRBJ2-2 for the parts outside the CDR3, the full variable domain is ETGVTQSPTHLIKTRGQQVTLRCSSQSGHNTVSWYQQALGQGPQFIFQYYREEENGRGNFPPRFSGLQFPNYSSELNVNALELDDSALYLCASSLPRQGLTGELFFGEGSRLTVL.

V gene TRBV15 combines with J gene TRBJ1-4, with D hard to call. There are 15 residues in the CDR3. Germline-derived CDR1 and CDR2 are LNHNV and YYDKDF (reference sequence). V dropped 1 base and J dropped 7 bases, with 13 bases sitting between them. CDR3 loop: CATSRATTLREKLFF. CDR3 DNA: TGTGCCACCAGCAGAGCTACCACCCTTCGTGAAAAACTGTTTTTT.